The 8 T cell receptor beta chains listed next were all sequenced from one sample in a study of OX40 agonist ivuxolimab in advanced cancers. Receptor libraries were prepared by the immunoSEQ multiplex PCR assay. Imported from immuneACCESS, the table was reduced by TCRdb to in-frame sequences with V and J called. These copies leave out some clones; in studies compared against another copy, an unresolved V gene accounts for under half, and the cause of the remainder is not known. The sample yields about 7,900 clones; about 90% were counted once. Jointly, the top ten make up 25% to 30% of the sample. Sequenced here: CD4+ or CD8+ T cells sorted from blood, sampled in a trial of the OX40 agonist ivuxolimab. The receptors stem from an adult with an advanced solid tumor such as melanoma, head and neck, liver or kidney cancer.

About this clone itself: A far larger clone is only one base removed, so a read error is likely. The chain links TRBV10-3 to TRBJ2-7; D is uncertain. This CDR3 comprises 13 residues. The V end lost 3 bases, the J end lost 0 bases, and 6 bases lay between the germline ends. Germline V gene sequence: CDR1 ENHRY, CDR2 SYGVKD. The CDR3 protein is CAISDALSYEQYF. For the CDR3, the DNA is TGTGCCATCAGTGATGCCCTCTCCTACGAGCAGTACTTC.

V gene TRBV29-1 combines with J gene TRBJ2-1; 10 bases match TRBD2. After removal of 1 base from V and 9 bases from J, the junction contained 6 bases not matched to a gene. The CDR3 is made up of 14 amino acids. In germline, CDR1 is SQVTM, CDR2 ANQGSEA. Here the CDR3 DNA reads TGCAGCGTTGAAGGGCTAGCGGGAGATAGTGAGCAGTTCTTC. Its translation is CSVEGLAGDSEQFF.

This clone was seen a handful of times. The rearrangement links TRBV2 to TRBJ2-7; 7 bases match TRBD1. V dropped 6 bases and J dropped 5; count of bases not matched to a gene: 4. The germline V gene encodes CDR1 SNHLY and CDR2 FYNNEI. This CDR3 contains 12 residues. Here the CDR3 reads CASRDTGDEQYF. The CDR3 coding sequence is TGTGCCAGCAGGGATACAGGGGACGAGCAGTACTTC.

This chain joins TRBV29-1 and TRBJ1-2, with TRBD1 matching over 9 bases. The J segment lost 5 bases and the V segment lost 4 bases, leaving 17 bases of the junction unmatched. Per the germline V gene, CDR1 is SQVTM and CDR2 is ANQGSEA. The CDR3 spans 17 residues. CDR3 region: CSVVLVGVGQGSYGYTF. The CDR3 DNA sequence: TGCAGCGTTGTCCTCGTCGGAGTGGGACAGGGTAGTTATGGCTACACCTTC.

The chain recombines TRBV9 with TRBJ2-7, with D possibly TRBD2 on 6 matching bases. CDR3 size: 14 residues. Trimming pared 0 bases from V and 4 bases from J, leaving 11 bases between. Germline V gene lookup returns CDR1 SGDLS and CDR2 YYNGEE. CDR3 nucleotides: TGTGCCAGCAGCGTAGCATACGGGAGATACGAGCAGTACTTC. This encodes CASSVAYGRYEQYF.

The J gene is TRBJ2-1, the V gene TRBV6-6; D remains unclear. Trimming shortened V by 2 bases and J by 5 bases, and 4 bases separated the two germline ends. CDR1 and CDR2 (germline): MNHNY, SVGAGI (reference sequence). The CDR3 contains 12 residues. The CDR3 coding sequence is TGTGCCAGCAGTTACGCCGACAATGAGCAGTTCTTC. Translating it yields CASSYADNEQFF.

This clone was seen a few times. J is TRBJ2-3 and V is TRBV9; D uncertain. Trimming pared 1 base from V and 4 bases from J, leaving 4 bases between. The CDR3 consists of 12 residues. Germline V CDR1 and CDR2: SGDLS, YYNGEE. This CDR3 reads CASSVLADTQYF. CDR3 nucleotide sequence: TGTGCCAGCAGCGTACTAGCAGATACGCAGTATTTT.

The J gene is TRBJ2-5, the V gene TRBV28; the match to TRBD1 covers 9 bases. Looked up from germline, CDR1 is MDHEN and CDR2 is SYDVKM. This CDR3 has 15 amino acids. V was pared by 3 bases and J by 4 bases, with 6 bases of the junction left unmatched. The CDR3 sequence is CASSFIQGAGETQYF. CDR3 sequence (DNA): TGTGCCAGCAGTTTCATACAGGGGGCAGGAGAGACCCAGTACTTC.